Below are 3 T cell receptor beta chains sequenced from a single sample in a study of T cell responses to AZD1222 COVID-19 vaccine. Assay used: immunoSEQ multiplex PCR; TCRdb lists only in-frame clones, some missing. The data contain 110,000 to 150,000 clones, roughly 90% of them seen just once; the ten biggest clones take up just over 3%. The sequences come from peripheral blood, collected on day 0 of AZD1222 vaccination. These TCRs come from an adult in good health.

This clone was counted once. The rearrangement links TRBV11-2 to TRBJ2-7, with D unclear. Germline V CDR1 and CDR2: SGHAT, FQNNGV. Deletions cut 0 bases from V and 4 bases from J, with 10 bases between. CDR3 length equals 14 residues. The CDR3, as DNA: TGTGCCAGCAGCTTAGATCCGTTACCGTACGAGCAGTACTTC. Its protein product is CASSLDPLPYEQYF.

This clone was observed once. V is TRBV7-2 and J is TRBJ1-2; 8 bases fit TRBD1. Per germline, CDR1 SGHTA and CDR2 FQGNSA. The V and J ends lost 0 bases and 3 bases, in that order; junction bases with no gene match: 6. The CDR3 is 16 amino acids. This CDR3 is CASSLAGRGPYYGYTF. The CDR3 DNA follows: TGTGCCAGCAGCTTAGCGGGCAGGGGGCCGTACTATGGCTACACCTTC. The whole variable domain, remainder taken from reference TRBV7-2 and TRBJ1-2, is GAGVSQSPSNKVTEKGKDVELRCDPISGHTALYWYRQSLGQGLEFLIYFQGNSAPDKSGLPSDRFSAERTGGSVSTLTIQRTQQEDSAVYLCASSLAGRGPYYGYTFGSGTRLTVV.

The J gene is TRBJ1-2, the V gene TRBV14; 7 positions agree with TRBD1. This CDR3 comprises 13 residues. V lost 8 bases, J lost 4 bases, and 7 bases stayed unmatched. The germline CDR1 and CDR2 sequences are SGHDN and FVKESK. CDR3: CASFGTEFYGYTF. The DNA for the CDR3 is TGTGCCAGCTTCGGGACAGAGTTCTATGGCTACACCTTC. Variable domain in full (rest from reference TRBV14 and TRBJ1-2): EAGVTQFPSHSVIEKGQTVTLRCDPISGHDNLYWYRRVMGKEIKFLLHFVKESKQDESGMPNNRFLAERTGGTYSTLKVQPAELEDSGVYFCASFGTEFYGYTFGSGTRLTVV.